These 30 T cell receptor beta chains were sequenced from one sample in a study of blood T cell repertoires in COVID-19. Here immunoSEQ multiplex PCR was the method, and the copy in TCRdb shows in-frame clones only, minus some. This table holds 270,000 or so clones, 85% to 90% found once. The specimen sequenced was peripheral blood. Source of these receptors: a woman aged 60-75 years with COVID-19, enrolled during active disease.

The rearrangement joins TRBV4-2 to TRBJ2-3; TRBD2 agrees at 12 bases. The V segment lost 6 bases and the J segment 4 bases; nucleotides outside the gene matches: 17. The CDR3 runs 19 residues. Looked up from germline, CDR1 is LGHNA and CDR2 is YNFKEQ. CDR3 DNA: TGTGCCAGCAGTACCCCTCTAGCGGGGGGGCTGGGGTTGGCAGATACGCAGTATTTT. Its translation is CASSTPLAGGLGLADTQYF.

This sequence joins TRBV30 and TRBJ2-1; a possible D gene is TRBD1 (6 bases). This CDR3 contains 13 residues. Trimming stripped 4 bases from V and 4 bases from J, with 11 bases between. CDR1 GTSNPN and CDR2 SVGIG come from the germline V gene (reference sequence). The CDR3: CAWNSDRYNEQFF. CDR3 nucleotide sequence: TGTGCCTGGAACTCGGACAGATACAATGAGCAGTTCTTC.

The CDR3 DNA is TGTGCCAGTCGATTCACAGGGGGCACTCGGGGCTACACCTTC. Encoded protein: CASRFTGGTRGYTF. The chain has TRBV2 and TRBJ1-2, with 9 nucleotides matching TRBD1. The CDR3 runs 14 residues. The germline gives CDR1 SNHLY, CDR2 FYNNEI. V gave up 9 bases and J gave up 8 bases; unmatched junction bases: 13.

This chain connects TRBV7-8 to TRBJ2-6; perhaps TRBD1 as D (6 bases). CDR1 and CDR2 from the germline V gene are SGHVS and FQNEAQ. The CDR3 runs 18 residues. Trimming took off 1 base at V and 0 bases at J, with 13 bases between the two ends. CDR3 sequence (DNA): TGTGCCAGCAGCTTAGTAGGGGACACACCCTCTGGGGCCAACGTCCTGACTTTC. Its translation is CASSLVGDTPSGANVLTF.

The chain uses TRBV12-3 or TRBV12-4 and TRBJ2-7; D possibly corresponds to TRBD2 (6 bases). V was pared by 5 bases and J by 0 bases, with 8 bases between. The CDR3 consists of 13 residues. CDR3 coding DNA: TGTGCCAGCAGTAGGGACTTCTCCTACGAGCAGTACTTC. It yields the protein CASSRDFSYEQYF.

This chain joins TRBV15 and TRBJ1-2, with a tentative D call TRBD1 (6 bases). This CDR3 region has 15 residues. Deletions cut 0 bases from V and 7 bases from J, with 15 bases between. The V gene's germline CDR1 is LNHNV and CDR2 YYDKDF (reference sequence). Here the CDR3 reads CATSRDYWDTGGYTF. For the CDR3, the DNA is TGTGCCACCAGCAGAGATTATTGGGACACGGGTGGCTACACCTTC. The full variable domain, its missing parts supplied by reference TRBV15 and TRBJ1-2, is DAMVIQNPRYQVTQFGKPVTLSCSQTLNHNVMYWYQQKSSQAPKLLFHYYDKDFNNEADTPDNFQSRRPNTSFCFLDIRSPGLGDTAMYLCATSRDYWDTGGYTFGSGTRLTVV.

This chain links TRBV11-3 with TRBJ2-1, with 7 positions matching TRBD1. Germline values: CDR1 SGHNT, CDR2 YENEEA. This CDR3 has 15 amino acids. V shed 3 bases and J 5 bases; nucleotides not matched to a gene: 7. This CDR3 is CASSFSGTENNEQFF. CDR3 DNA: TGTGCCAGCAGCTTCTCCGGGACAGAGAACAATGAGCAGTTCTTC. The variable domain in full, completed from reference TRBV11-3 and TRBJ2-1, reads EAGVVQSPRYKIIEKKQPVAFWCNPISGHNTLYWYLQNLGQGPELLIRYENEEAVDDSQLPKDRFSAERLKGVDSTLKIQPAELGDSAVYLCASSFSGTENNEQFFGPGTRLTVL.

The chain employs TRBV19 and TRBJ2-5; 9 bases match TRBD1. V was clipped by 3 bases and J by 4 bases; unmatched bases: 3. The CDR3 sequence is 14 residues long. Germline V gene data show CDR1 as LNHDA and CDR2 as SQIVND (reference sequence). CDR3 residues: CASSIVDRGETQYF. The CDR3 DNA reads TGTGCCAGTAGTATTGTGGACAGGGGAGAGACCCAGTACTTC. The full variable domain, in which reference TRBV19 and TRBJ2-5 provide the parts outside the CDR3, is DGGITQSPKYLFRKEGQNVTLSCEQNLNHDAMYWYRQDPGQGLRLIYYSQIVNDFQKGDIAEGYSVSREKKESFPLTVTSAQKNPTAFYLCASSIVDRGETQYFGPGTRLLVL.

V is TRBV9 and J is TRBJ1-1; D is undetermined. Germline V gene sequence: CDR1 SGDLS, CDR2 YYNGEE. CDR3 length: 15 residues. Trimming took off 0 bases at V and 1 base at J, with 10 bases between the two ends. CDR3: CASSVVPQSNTEAFF. Written as DNA, the CDR3 is TGTGCCAGCAGCGTAGTTCCACAGTCGAACACTGAAGCTTTCTTT.

The gene calls are TRBV4-3 and TRBJ1-2; possible D gene TRBD1, 5 bases. Trimming left V 4 bases short and J 5 bases short, with 14 bases between. Germline CDR1 is LGHNA and CDR2 is YSLEER. The CDR3 loop spans 14 amino acids. For the CDR3, the DNA is TGCGCCAGCAGCCCCATTGGCAGGGCGTATGGCTACACCTTC. It translates to CASSPIGRAYGYTF.

The chain joins TRBV10-1 to TRBJ1-5; D remains unclear. V lost 3 bases to trimming and J lost 3 bases, with 6 bases between them. CDR1 WNHNN and CDR2 SYGVQD come from the germline V gene (reference sequence). This CDR3 comprises 13 residues. The CDR3 loop reads CASSDRYNQPQHF. Here the CDR3 DNA reads TGCGCCAGCAGTGACAGGTACAATCAGCCCCAGCATTTT.

The chain's CDR3 is CASSIDRSLNSPLHF. CDR3 sequence (DNA): TGTGCCAGTAGTATAGATCGGTCCCTTAATTCACCCCTCCACTTT. The rearrangement joins TRBV19 to TRBJ1-6; unclear D gene. Germline V gene sequence: CDR1 LNHDA, CDR2 SQIVND (reference sequence). Between the trimmed V and J ends, which lost 0 bases and 6 bases, there was a span of 9 bases. The CDR3 loop spans 15 amino acids.

The genes are TRBV7-2 and TRBJ1-2; D gene unclear. The CDR3 length is 12 residues. Germline values: CDR1 SGHTA, CDR2 FQGNSA. Trimming took off 5 bases at V and 3 bases at J, with 7 bases between the two ends. CDR3: CASSTTYYGYTF. CDR3 nucleotides: TGTGCCAGCAGCACGACTTACTATGGCTACACCTTC.

The rearrangement links TRBV13 to TRBJ2-7; D gene uncertain. Germline assignment: CDR1 PRHDT and CDR2 FYEKMQ (reference sequence). The CDR3 contains 15 residues. The V and J ends lost 7 bases and 1 base respectively, with 17 bases between them. The CDR3 reads CASTKTPTGSYEQYF. DNA for the CDR3: TGTGCCAGCACCAAAACCCCCACGGGTTCCTACGAGCAGTACTTC.

The chain joins TRBV5-6 to TRBJ1-1; D perhaps matches TRBD1 (5 bases). The CDR3 contains 17 residues. The V gene lost 4 bases and the J gene lost 0 bases, with 19 bases spanning the gap. Germline-derived CDR1 and CDR2 are SGHDT and YYEEEE. The CDR3 spells CASSRGQGADLNTEAFF. In DNA form, the CDR3 reads TGTGCCAGCAGCAGAGGACAAGGAGCAGATTTGAACACTGAAGCTTTCTTT.

The gene calls are TRBV19 and TRBJ1-5; D is possibly TRBD1 (6 bases). The CDR3 is 14 amino acids. Trimming pared 4 bases from V and 4 bases from J, leaving 11 bases between. CDR1 LNHDA and CDR2 SQIVND come from the germline V gene (reference sequence). The CDR3 region has the DNA TGTGCCAGTAGTAAAGGACAGTATAATCAGCCCCAGCATTTT. Translation gives CASSKGQYNQPQHF.

V gene TRBV6-2 or TRBV6-3 combines with J gene TRBJ1-2; D uncertain. This CDR3 has 12 amino acids. Germline CDR1 is MNHEY and CDR2 is SVGEGT. V was shortened by 2 bases and J by 7 bases, with 8 bases between the two germline ends. The CDR3 region has the DNA TGTGCCAGCAGTTACGCCCAGGCTGGCTACACCTTC. Residues: CASSYAQAGYTF.

This clone appeared once. The chain combines TRBV7-9 with TRBJ2-7, with 10 bases aligning to TRBD1. Germline-derived CDR1 and CDR2 are SEHNR and FQNEAQ (reference sequence). With 7 bases clipped from V and 6 bases from J, the junction kept 9 bases outside the gene matches. CDR3 size: 14 residues. The CDR3 spells CASTRDRGRTEQYF. The CDR3 DNA reads TGTGCCAGCACCAGAGACAGGGGGCGCACCGAGCAGTACTTC. Filled out from reference TRBV7-9 and TRBJ2-7, the complete variable domain reads DTGVSQNPRHKITKRGQNVTFRCDPISEHNRLYWYRQTLGQGPEFLTYFQNEAQLEKSRLLSDRFSAERPKGSFSTLEIQRTEQGDSAMYLCASTRDRGRTEQYFGPGTRLTVT.

This sequence joins TRBV4-1 and TRBJ1-6; D not resolved. This CDR3 contains 13 residues. V was pared by 2 bases and J by 6 bases, with 5 bases between. Germline V gene data show CDR1 as MGHRA and CDR2 as YSYEKL. The CDR3 coding sequence is TGCGCCAGCAGCCAACCGCGTAATTCACCCCTCCACTTT. Protein sequence: CASSQPRNSPLHF.

The chain recombines TRBV27 with TRBJ1-2, with 7 nucleotides matching TRBD1. J was trimmed by 13 bases and V by 0 bases; bases with no gene match: 8. The CDR3 extends over 13 amino acids. CDR1 and CDR2 from the germline V gene are MNHEY and SMNVEV (reference sequence). For the CDR3, the DNA is TGTGCCAGCAGTTTATCGTGGGGACAGAAATTCACCTTC. This sequence encodes CASSLSWGQKFTF.

The chain uses TRBV19 and TRBJ1-2; D might be TRBD1 (6 bases). Germline V CDR1 and CDR2: LNHDA, SQIVND (reference sequence). The CDR3 loop spans 14 amino acids. V was pared by 5 bases and J by 2 bases, with 12 bases between. The CDR3 DNA reads TGTGCCAGTAGTCCGGGACACGGAAACTATGGCTACACCTTC. It translates to CASSPGHGNYGYTF.

The genes are TRBV4-1 and TRBJ1-3, with D tentatively TRBD1 (5 bases). V lost 3 bases to trimming and J lost 0 bases, with 24 bases between them. Germline CDR1 reads MGHRA; CDR2 reads YSYEKL. This CDR3 has 20 amino acids. CDR3 DNA sequence: TGCGCCAGCAGCCACCCGGGAGCGGGACGGACGCCTAACTCTGGAAACACCATATATTTT. Translating it yields CASSHPGAGRTPNSGNTIYF.

This chain uses TRBV29-1 with TRBJ2-3; TRBD1 matches at 9 bases. The CDR3 totals 14 residues. Germline CDR1 SQVTM, CDR2 ANQGSEA. J was trimmed by 5 bases and V by 7 bases; bases with no gene match: 10. CDR3: CSGVDRGKGDTQYF. For the CDR3, the DNA is TGCAGCGGGGTGGACAGGGGAAAAGGAGATACGCAGTATTTT.

V and J are TRBV11-3 and TRBJ2-3, with TRBD1 identical over 10 bases. The J segment lost 5 bases and the V segment lost 1 base, leaving 0 bases of the junction unmatched. The germline gives CDR1 SGHNT, CDR2 YENEEA. This CDR3 region has 14 residues. CDR3 bases: TGTGCCAGCAGCTTAGGGACAGGGGGAGATACGCAGTATTTT. It encodes CASSLGTGGDTQYF.

The chain recombines TRBV7-2 with TRBJ1-1; 7 bases line up with TRBD1. CDR1 is SGHTA, CDR2 FQGNSA, per germline. CDR3 length equals 15 residues. V was clipped by 6 bases and J by 4 bases; unmatched bases: 11. CDR3 residues: CASSPILTGTTEAFF. CDR3 in DNA: TGTGCCAGCAGTCCCATATTGACAGGGACCACTGAAGCTTTCTTT.

In this sample, this clone turned up once. The V gene is TRBV6-6, the J gene TRBJ1-1; D is perhaps TRBD1 (5 bases). CDR1 and CDR2 from the germline V gene are MNHNY and SVGAGI (reference sequence). The V end was cut by 5 bases, the J end by 1 base, with 8 bases between. The CDR3 loop spans 13 amino acids. The CDR3 DNA sequence: TGTGCCAGCAGTCTCGACAGGAACACTGAAGCTTTCTTT. Residues: CASSLDRNTEAFF.

This clone was seen a single time. The rearrangement uses TRBV6-5 and TRBJ2-3, with a possible D match to TRBD2 (6 bases). This CDR3 region has 13 residues. Germline values: CDR1 MNHEY, CDR2 SVGAGI. Trimming took off 11 bases at V and 4 bases at J, with 16 bases between the two ends. The DNA for the CDR3 is TGTGCCGCCCGGGTCCCGGGGGCAGATACGCAGTATTTT. As protein: CAARVPGADTQYF.

As DNA, the CDR3 is TGTGCCAGCAGCTTATCGGGACTCATGAACACTGAAGCTTTCTTT. It encodes CASSLSGLMNTEAFF. The rearrangement links TRBV7-9 to TRBJ1-1, with D maybe TRBD1 (5 bases). With 2 bases removed from V and 0 bases from J, the gap between germline ends came to 10 bases. The germline V gene encodes CDR1 SEHNR and CDR2 FQNEAQ (reference sequence). This CDR3 region has 15 residues.

The V and J genes are TRBV5-6 and TRBJ2-5; 11 bases match TRBD2. Per the germline V gene, CDR1 is SGHDT and CDR2 is YYEEEE. Germline trimming cut 4 bases from V and 4 bases from J; bases unmatched to any gene: 3. The CDR3 has 14 amino acids. The CDR3 coding sequence is TGTGCCAGCAGCCCTGGGACTAGCGGAGAGACCCAGTACTTC. The encoded protein is CASSPGTSGETQYF. Using reference TRBV5-6 and TRBJ2-5 for the parts outside the CDR3, the full variable domain is DAGVTQSPTHLIKTRGQQVTLRCSPKSGHDTVSWYQQALGQGPQFIFQYYEEEERQRGNFPDRFSGHQFPNYSSELNVNALLLGDSALYLCASSPGTSGETQYFGPGTRLLVL.

The count of this clone is one. This sequence joins TRBV27 and TRBJ1-2; weak D call: TRBD1 (5 bases). V lost 5 bases to trimming and J lost 4 bases, with 11 bases between them. The germline V gene encodes CDR1 MNHEY and CDR2 SMNVEV (reference sequence). The CDR3 is made up of 13 amino acids. In nucleotides, the CDR3 is TGTGCCAGCAGTAGCCAGGGTGCCTATGGCTACACCTTC. Its protein is CASSSQGAYGYTF.